This record concerns one TCR beta chain sequence. The germline V gene encodes CDR1 MGHDK and CDR2 SYGVNS. This CDR3 has 13 residues. V was shortened by 2 bases and J by 3 bases, with 7 bases between the two germline ends. This specimen belongs to a study of blood T cells in healthy people across ages. The second PCR ran roughly 7 to 12 cycles with a sample-barcoded 5' primer and J-beta primers. Via MiXCR, TCRdb re-called the 5' RACE reads, giving one row per CDR3 protein. The sample yields fewer than 1,200,000 distinct CDR3 sequences, 25% seen once. This same sample was also taken into another study, of T cells of mothers and their children.

V is TRBV25-1 and J is TRBJ1-1; D gene unclear. What was sequenced was blood. This receptor was taken from a girl aged 2-9 years in good health. CDR3 sequence: CASSELRDTEAFF. DNA of the CDR3: TGTGCCAGCAGTGAACTAAGGGACACTGAAGCTTTCTTT.